Listed here are 21 T cell receptor beta chains from one sample, sequenced in a study of tumor-infiltrating lymphocytes in primary liver carcinoma (dated 2017 in TCRdb). Without any cell sorting, total RNA and DNA were extracted together from roughly 21-30 mg of bulk tissue using the AllPrep DNA/RNA mini kit. Sequenced on an Illumina HiSeq 2500. Starting from approximately 500 ng total RNA, TCRbeta-specific cDNA was produced by reverse transcription with a constant-region primer and ProtoScript II reverse transcriptase. Three nested multiplex PCR rounds, following a slightly modified ARM-PCR procedure, were used to build the TCRbeta libraries. Each of the first two PCR rounds ran for around 10 cycles using multiplex TRBV1-TRBV30 forward primers together with a Cbeta reverse primer. TCRdb reprocessing: public reads trimmed at Q25 with fastp, clones called with MiXCR, in-frame beta chains kept. Rows with one shared CDR3 protein collapse into an entry with the most common genes and DNA. The sample table lists under 200,000 distinct CDR3 sequences, around 85% of them with a count of one. Around 18% of the sample is taken by the ten largest.

Sequenced input: tumor tissue from primary liver carcinoma. These receptors came from a man aged 35 to 55 with primary liver carcinoma and hepatitis B virus infection.

The V gene is TRBV29-1, the J gene TRBJ2-2; D not certain. Germline CDR1 and CDR2: SQVTM and ANQGSEA. This CDR3 spans 12 amino acids. V was shortened by 8 bases and J by 7 bases, with 14 bases between the two germline ends. For the CDR3, the DNA is TGCAGCATTGCAAAGGGCATCGGGGAGCTGTTTTTT. Its protein product is CSIAKGIGELFF.

This clonotype was found once. The V gene is TRBV6-1, the J gene TRBJ2-7, with no clear D. The CDR3 contains 16 residues. Trimming removed 11 bases at V and 7 bases at J, with 30 bases between. CDR1 and CDR2 from the germline V gene are MNHNS and SASEGT. As DNA, the CDR3 is TGTGCCTGCAATCACTGGACCGTTACCACCTTTCGGGAGCAGTACTTC. Its translation is CACNHWTVTTFREQYF.

V is TRBV29-1 and J is TRBJ2-7; D uncertain. Looked up from germline, CDR1 is SQVTM and CDR2 is ANQGSEA. This CDR3 is 16 amino acids long. V lost 7 bases and J lost 2, with 24 bases in between. CDR3 bases: TGCAGCGCCATGACGTCTGGGATCGATACTCCCTACGAGCAGTACTTC. Translation: CSAMTSGIDTPYEQYF.

This clonotype has just a few counts. Being one base from a much bigger clone, this may be a read error. CDR3 nucleotides: TGTGCCAGCAGCTCAGACAGCTATAATTCACCCCTCCAATTT. Residues: CASSSDSYNSPLQF. The chain recombines TRBV7-9 with TRBJ1-6; D perhaps matches TRBD1 (5 bases). The germline CDR1 and CDR2 sequences are SEHNR and FQNEAQ (reference sequence). The CDR3 runs 14 residues.

Comments on this clonotype: Here the CDR3 omits its conserved ending phenylalanine or tryptophan, so a read error is the likely source. The chain couples TRBV4-2 to TRBJ2-7; no clear D gene. The CDR3 runs 14 residues. Germline V gives CDR1 LGHNA, CDR2 YNFKEQ. The CDR3 sequence: CASSQETLVDEQYI. In DNA, the CDR3 is TGCGCCAGCAGCCAAGAGACCCTTGTTGACGAGCAGTACATC.

As regards this clonotype: Lacking the conserved final phenylalanine or tryptophan, this CDR3 likely reflects a read error. This chain links TRBV29-1 with TRBJ2-1, with 10 bases identical to TRBD2. The CDR3 contains 17 residues. CDR1 is SQVTM and CDR2 is ANQGSEA in the germline V gene. CDR3 in amino acids: CSVEVGPAGGVYIEQFI. CDR3 DNA: TGCAGCGTTGAAGTTGGGCCAGCGGGAGGGGTCTACATTGAGCAGTTCATC.

In the case of this clonotype: A much larger clone lies a single base off, so this may be a read error. This chain joins TRBV30 and TRBJ1-1, with D possibly being TRBD1 (6 bases). The CDR3 has 14 residues. From germline, CDR1 is GTSNPN and CDR2 SVGIG (reference sequence). This CDR3 is CAYEGVRVKGEVFF. The CDR3 region has the DNA TGTGCCTATGAGGGGGTACGAGTTAAAGGTGAAGTTTTCTTT.

For this clonotype: This clone may be a read error of a much larger clone one base away. The J gene is TRBJ2-3, the V gene TRBV6-4; 8 nucleotides line up with TRBD1. This CDR3 region has 15 residues. Germline CDR1 MRHNA, CDR2 SNTAGT. The CDR3 reads CATSQSGGDTDTQYF. Written as DNA, the CDR3 is TGTGCCACCAGTCAATCAGGGGGCGATACAGATACGCAGTATTTT.

The V gene is TRBV6-1, the J gene TRBJ1-1; TRBD1 matches 7 bases. The CDR3 covers 12 residues. Germline V gene sequence: CDR1 MNHNS, CDR2 SASEGT. CDR3 residues: CTSSGWDSEAFF. The DNA of the CDR3 is TGTACAAGCAGTGGGTGGGACAGTGAAGCTTTCTTT.

Comments on this clonotype: At one end the junction does not follow the germline gene, possibly because of a read error. The rearrangement links TRBV30 to TRBJ1-1, with 8 bases that match TRBD1. Germline V gene sequence: CDR1 GTSNPN, CDR2 SVGIG (reference sequence). The CDR3 totals 15 residues. The CDR3 coding sequence is TGTACCTGGAGTCTCCTAGGGACAGGGAACACTGAAGCTTTCTTT. It is translated as CTWSLLGTGNTEAFF.

Concerning this clonotype: A junction end diverges from the germline sequence, so it may reflect a read error. The gene calls are TRBV4-1 and TRBJ2-7, with a weak D call TRBD1 (6 bases). Germline V CDR1 and CDR2: MGHRA, YSYEKL. The CDR3 covers 16 residues. The CDR3 sequence is CTSRQDWGQATYEEYF. The CDR3, as DNA: TGCACCAGCAGGCAAGATTGGGGACAAGCAACCTACGAGGAGTACTTC.

The chain couples TRBV6-5 to TRBJ1-1; a possible D gene is TRBD1 (6 bases). Germline-derived CDR1 and CDR2 are MNHEY and SVGAGI. V lost 5 bases to trimming and J lost 6 bases, with 25 bases between them. The CDR3 totals 17 residues. The CDR3 bases are TGTGCCAGCAGTCCCTCCACGGGGGCGCTAGGTAACGCTGAAGCTTTCTTT. Amino acids: CASSPSTGALGNAEAFF.

For this clonotype: This may be a read error: a much more frequent sequence differs by one nucleotide. The chain employs TRBV30 and TRBJ2-3, with D perhaps assigned TRBD1 or TRBD2 (5 bases each). The CDR3 is 15 amino acids. Germline V gives CDR1 GTSNPN, CDR2 SVGIG (reference sequence). CDR3 in amino acids: CTWIGDPEPPDTQYF. Written as DNA, the CDR3 is TGTACCTGGATCGGGGACCCCGAACCCCCAGATACGCAGTATTTT.

With respect to this clonotype: This CDR3 fails to terminate in the conserved phenylalanine or tryptophan, so it likely reflects a read error. This chain joins TRBV11-1 and TRBJ2-1; the D call may be TRBD1 or TRBD2 (5 bases each). The CDR3 sequence is 15 residues long. V was cut by 7 bases and J by 5 bases, with 18 bases left in between. Germline CDR1 and CDR2: SGHAT and FQDESV (reference sequence). The CDR3 nucleotides are TGTGCCAGCAACTCCCAGGGACCGCTGGACAATGAGCAGTTCTTA. It translates to CASNSQGPLDNEQFL.

The chain is built from TRBV5-6 and TRBJ1-1, with a weak D call TRBD1 (5 bases). The CDR3 is made up of 17 amino acids. V shed 4 bases and J shed 4 bases, with 23 bases lying between them. CDR1 SGHDT and CDR2 YYEEEE come from the germline V gene. The DNA for the CDR3 is TGTGCCAGCAGCCCCGGGACGAGGGGCAGCCTGAGCACTGAAGCTTTCTTT. Its protein is CASSPGTRGSLSTEAFF.

V usage is TRBV7-8 and J usage is TRBJ2-3; D is possibly TRBD2 (6 bases). This CDR3 has 14 residues. Deletions cut 11 bases from V and 2 bases from J, with 17 bases between. Germline V gives CDR1 SGHVS, CDR2 FQNEAQ. The CDR3 is CACNISGYTDTQYF. The CDR3 nucleotides read TGTGCCTGCAACATTAGCGGATACACAGATACGCAGTATTTT.

This chain joins TRBV29-1 and TRBJ2-2; a weak D match, TRBD1 (6 bases). V gave up 6 bases and J gave up 11 bases, with 16 bases separating them. Per germline, CDR1 SQVTM and CDR2 ANQGSEA. This CDR3 region has 12 residues. This CDR3 reads CSVGRGIGELFF. The CDR3 DNA sequence: TGCAGCGTCGGAAGGGGGATCGGAGAGCTGTTTTTT.

Turning to this clonotype: One end of the junction fails to match germline, which may point to a read error. The chain has TRBV11-2 and TRBJ2-5; D not resolved. CDR1 and CDR2 (germline): SGHAT, FQNNGV. The CDR3 spans 11 residues. The CDR3 DNA follows: TGTGCCAGCAGTTTGGGGAAGACCCAGTGCTTC. Residues: CASSLGKTQCF. The full variable domain, rest sourced from reference TRBV11-2 and TRBJ2-5, is EAGVAQSPRYKIIEKRQSVAFWCNPISGHATLYWYQQILGQGPKLLIQFQNNGVVDDSQLPKDRFSAERLKGVDSTLKIQPAKLEDSAVYLCASSLGKTQCFGPGTRLLVL.

This sequence joins TRBV11-1 and TRBJ1-6; unclear D gene. Germline values: CDR1 SGHAT, CDR2 FQDESV (reference sequence). Trimming shortened V by 9 bases and J by 9 bases, and 15 bases separated the two germline ends. CDR3 length: 13 amino acids. The CDR3 DNA reads as TGTGCCAGGAGCCGGACGATGGTTTCACCCCTCCACTTT. Translating it yields CARSRTMVSPLHF.

Comments on this clonotype: The junction and the germline gene differ at one end; a read error may be behind it. The rearrangement joins TRBV6-2 or TRBV6-3 to TRBJ2-7, with D possibly TRBD1 on 5 matching bases. Germline CDR1 and CDR2: MNHEY and SVGEGT. The CDR3 has 11 residues. CDR3 amino acids: CASSQGPERYF. The DNA of the CDR3 is TGTGCCAGCAGTCAGGGTCCTGAGCGGTACTTC.

The chain employs TRBV6-5 and TRBJ2-7; D is unresolved. Trimming removed 9 bases at V and 8 bases at J, with 14 bases between. From germline, CDR1 is MNHEY and CDR2 SVGAGI. The CDR3 is 11 residues long. The CDR3 here is CARSPGRKQYF. CDR3 sequence (DNA): TGTGCCAGGAGCCCAGGCCGCAAGCAGTACTTC.